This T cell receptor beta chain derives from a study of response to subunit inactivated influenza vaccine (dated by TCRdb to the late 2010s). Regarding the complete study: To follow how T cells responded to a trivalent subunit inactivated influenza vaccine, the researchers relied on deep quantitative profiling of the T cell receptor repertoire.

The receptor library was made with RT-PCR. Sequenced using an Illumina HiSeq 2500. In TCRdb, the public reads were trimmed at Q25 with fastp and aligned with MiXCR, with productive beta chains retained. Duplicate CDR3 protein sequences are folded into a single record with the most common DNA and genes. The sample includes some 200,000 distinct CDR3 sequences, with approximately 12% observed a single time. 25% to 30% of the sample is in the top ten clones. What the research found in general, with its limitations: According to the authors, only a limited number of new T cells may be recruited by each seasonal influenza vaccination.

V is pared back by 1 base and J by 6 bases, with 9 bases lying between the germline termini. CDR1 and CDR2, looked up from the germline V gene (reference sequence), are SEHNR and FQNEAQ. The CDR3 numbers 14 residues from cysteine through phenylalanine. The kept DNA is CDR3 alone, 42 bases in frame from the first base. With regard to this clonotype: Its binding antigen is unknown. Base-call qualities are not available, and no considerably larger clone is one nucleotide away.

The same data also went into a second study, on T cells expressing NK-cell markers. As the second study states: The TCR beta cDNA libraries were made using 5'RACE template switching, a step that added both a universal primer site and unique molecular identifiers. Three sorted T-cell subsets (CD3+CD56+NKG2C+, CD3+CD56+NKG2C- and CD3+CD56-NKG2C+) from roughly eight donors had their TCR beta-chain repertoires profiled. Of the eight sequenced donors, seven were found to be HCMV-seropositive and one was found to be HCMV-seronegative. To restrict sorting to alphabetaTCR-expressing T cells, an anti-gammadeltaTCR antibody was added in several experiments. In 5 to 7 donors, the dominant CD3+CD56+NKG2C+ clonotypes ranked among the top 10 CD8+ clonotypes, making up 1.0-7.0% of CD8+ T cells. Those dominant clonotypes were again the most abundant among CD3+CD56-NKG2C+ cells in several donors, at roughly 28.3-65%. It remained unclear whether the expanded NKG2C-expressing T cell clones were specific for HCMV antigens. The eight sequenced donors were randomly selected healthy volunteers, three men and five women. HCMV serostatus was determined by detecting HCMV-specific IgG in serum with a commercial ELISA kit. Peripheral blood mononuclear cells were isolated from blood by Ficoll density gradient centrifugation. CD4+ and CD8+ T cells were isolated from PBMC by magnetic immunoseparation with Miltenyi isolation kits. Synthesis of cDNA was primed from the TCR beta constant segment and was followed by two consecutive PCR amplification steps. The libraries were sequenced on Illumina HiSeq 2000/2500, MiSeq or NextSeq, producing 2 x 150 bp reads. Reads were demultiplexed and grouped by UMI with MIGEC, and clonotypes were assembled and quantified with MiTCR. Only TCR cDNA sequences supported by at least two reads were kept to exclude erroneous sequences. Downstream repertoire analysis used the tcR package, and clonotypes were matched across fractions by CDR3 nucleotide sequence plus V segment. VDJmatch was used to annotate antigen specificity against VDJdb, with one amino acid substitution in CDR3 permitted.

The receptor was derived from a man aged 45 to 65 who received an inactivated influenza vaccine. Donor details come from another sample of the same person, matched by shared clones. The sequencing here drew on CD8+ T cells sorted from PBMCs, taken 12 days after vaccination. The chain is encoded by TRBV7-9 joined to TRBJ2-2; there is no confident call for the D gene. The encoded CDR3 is CASSLVQLSGELFF. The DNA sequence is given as TGTGCCAGCAGCTTAGTACAGTTATCCGGGGAGCTGTTTTTT.